Presented here are 30 T cell receptor beta chains from one specimen sequenced in a study of blood T cell repertoires in COVID-19 (dated by TCRdb to the early 2020s). Libraries were made using the immunoSEQ multiplex PCR assay. TCRdb re-hosts the immuneACCESS table, in-frame sequences only. Its copies lack some clones; in the studies checked, an unresolved V gene accounts for under half of them, and the cause for the rest is not known. Here the sample has hundreds of thousands of clones; approximately 83% occur a single time. 2.1% of the sample is held by the ten biggest clonotypes. The sample was peripheral blood. Every receptor here comes from a woman in her thirties who had recovered from COVID-19.

The chain combines TRBV7-9 with TRBJ2-3, with D tentatively TRBD2 (6 bases). V lost 4 bases to trimming and J lost 0 bases, with 11 bases between them. The germline V gene encodes CDR1 SEHNR and CDR2 FQNEAQ (reference sequence). This CDR3 spans 15 amino acids. CDR3 bases: TGTGCCAGCAGCTCCTCTAGCGTCAGCACAGATACGCAGTATTTT. Its translation is CASSSSSVSTDTQYF.

The chain joins TRBV7-2 to TRBJ2-3; 14 bases align to TRBD2. The CDR3 length is 18 residues. Trimming cost V 4 bases and J 1 base; bases outside gene matches: 7. In germline, CDR1 is SGHTA, CDR2 FQGNSA. CDR3 in amino acids: CASSSIPGLAGGTDTQYF. The DNA for the CDR3 is TGTGCCAGCAGCTCAATTCCGGGACTAGCGGGAGGCACAGATACGCAGTATTTT.

This chain uses TRBV6-2 or TRBV6-3 with TRBJ2-7, with D tentatively TRBD2 (7 bases). V dropped 5 bases and J dropped 3 bases, with 14 bases sitting between them. The length of the CDR3 is 14 residues. The V gene's germline CDR1 is MNHEY and CDR2 SVGEGT. CDR3 sequence: CASSQGTKDYEQYF. CDR3 DNA sequence: TGTGCCAGCAGTCAGGGGACTAAAGACTACGAGCAGTACTTC.

In its sample, this clone was seen once. The chain links TRBV6-5 to TRBJ1-1; 7 positions match TRBD1. J gave up 3 bases and V 8 bases, and 9 bases lay outside the gene matches. The germline V gene encodes CDR1 MNHEY and CDR2 SVGAGI. The length of the CDR3 is 14 residues. CDR3 nucleotides: TGTGCCAGCCTGGACAGGCCTCCCTACACTGAAGCTTTCTTT. It codes for CASLDRPPYTEAFF.

The CDR3 DNA reads TGTGCCAGCAGAAGACAGGGAGGCGAGCAGTACTTC. Translation gives CASRRQGGEQYF. The rearrangement joins TRBV28 to TRBJ2-7; possibly TRBD1 for D (7 bases). The CDR3 is 12 residues long. Trimming took 6 bases from V and 6 from J, leaving 12 bases between them. Germline lookup yields CDR1 MDHEN and CDR2 SYDVKM.

The chain combines TRBV7-2 with TRBJ1-1, with 8 bases matching TRBD1. Germline lookup yields CDR1 SGHTA and CDR2 FQGNSA. This CDR3 has 12 residues. Trimming took 5 bases from V and 11 from J; bases not matched to a gene: 7. The CDR3 sequence is CASSRTGGEAFF. CDR3 DNA: TGTGCCAGCAGCCGAACAGGGGGTGAGGCTTTCTTT.

This chain joins TRBV2 and TRBJ2-7, with TRBD1 matching over 10 bases. The germline CDR1 and CDR2 sequences are SNHLY and FYNNEI. The junction had 4 bases not matched to a gene; V was cut back by 6 bases and J by 2 bases. The CDR3 contains 14 residues. CDR3 in amino acids: CASRTGQGAYEQYF. The CDR3 DNA sequence: TGTGCCAGCAGAACTGGACAGGGGGCCTACGAGCAGTACTTC. The entire variable domain, with the rest obtained from reference TRBV2 and TRBJ2-7, is as follows: EPEVTQTPSHQVTQMGQEVILRCVPISNHLYFYWYRQILGQKVEFLVSFYNNEISEKSEIFDDQFSVERPDGSNFTLKIRSTKLEDSAMYFCASRTGQGAYEQYFGPGTRLTVT.

The chain combines TRBV29-1 with TRBJ2-3; tentative D call: TRBD2 (5 bases). The CDR3 totals 13 residues. Trimming removed 7 bases from V and 2 bases from J, with 13 bases in between. Per the germline V gene, CDR1 is SQVTM and CDR2 is ANQGSEA. The CDR3 spells CSGTGLFTDTQYF. DNA of the CDR3: TGCAGCGGGACCGGACTTTTCACAGATACGCAGTATTTT.

The chain couples TRBV18 to TRBJ1-6; 7 nucleotides align to TRBD1. This CDR3 comprises 14 residues. The V segment lost 3 bases and the J segment 4 bases; nucleotides outside the gene matches: 0. From germline, CDR1 is KGHSH and CDR2 LQKENI. As DNA, the CDR3 is TGTGCCAGCTCACCGGGACAGTATAATTCACCCCTCCACTTT. Residues: CASSPGQYNSPLHF.

The genes are TRBV5-1 and TRBJ2-7; 9 bases match TRBD1. V trimming: 5 bases; J trimming: 4 bases; junction bases outside the gene matches: 10. There are 15 residues in the CDR3. Germline V gives CDR1 SGHRS, CDR2 YFSETQ. CDR3 protein: CASSSGPGQGYEQYF. The CDR3 DNA reads TGCGCCAGCAGTTCCGGCCCGGGACAGGGATACGAGCAGTACTTC.

The V call is TRBV6-5, the J call TRBJ2-1, with D tentatively TRBD1 (5 bases). Germline-derived CDR1 and CDR2 are MNHEY and SVGAGI. The ends were cut back, 0 bases at V and 6 bases at J, with 15 bases in the middle. This CDR3 has 16 amino acids. CDR3 sequence: CASSYSGGKGRNEQFF. The CDR3 nucleotides read TGTGCCAGCAGTTACTCCGGTGGGAAGGGGCGCAATGAGCAGTTCTTC.

This clone has a handful of counts. V gene TRBV6-6 combines with J gene TRBJ2-3, with TRBD1 identical over 7 bases. CDR1 MNHNY and CDR2 SVGAGI come from the germline V gene (reference sequence). The V and J ends lost 8 bases and 1 base, in that order; junction bases with no gene match: 3. The CDR3 extends over 13 amino acids. The CDR3 here is CASRGGGTDTQYF. The CDR3 region has the DNA TGTGCCAGCCGAGGGGGCGGCACAGATACGCAGTATTTT.

The chain carries TRBV18 and TRBJ1-3; no definite D call. Germline assignment: CDR1 KGHSH and CDR2 LQKENI. The CDR3 covers 12 residues. The germline V and J ends were trimmed by 3 bases and 8 bases, with 8 bases remaining between them. The DNA of the CDR3 is TGTGCCAGCTCACCTAGGCGGGACACCATATATTTT. Protein sequence: CASSPRRDTIYF.

A remark on this clone: Additional DNA sequences in this sample encode the identical CDR3. The rearrangement links TRBV5-6 to TRBJ1-1; 8 bases match TRBD1. The CDR3 spans 14 residues. Trimming took 4 bases from V and 0 from J; bases not matched to a gene: 2. Looked up from germline, CDR1 is SGHDT and CDR2 is YYEEEE. The CDR3 loop is CASSRTGMNTEAFF. DNA of the CDR3: TGTGCCAGCAGCAGGACAGGGATGAACACTGAAGCTTTCTTT.

The sample holds one count of this clone. The CDR3 bases are TGTGCCAGCAGCGCTACTAGCGGGGGGGCAGATACGCAGTATTTT. Encoded protein: CASSATSGGADTQYF. The chain joins TRBV2 to TRBJ2-3; TRBD2 aligns across 13 bases. The CDR3 runs 15 residues. Germline V gives CDR1 SNHLY, CDR2 FYNNEI. With 6 bases clipped from V and 4 bases from J, the junction kept 4 bases outside the gene matches.

This chain links TRBV5-1 with TRBJ1-6; D not resolved. The CDR3 is 14 amino acids. Trimming removed 2 bases at V and 7 bases at J, with 10 bases between. CDR1 is SGHRS, CDR2 YFSETQ, per germline. The CDR3 nucleotides are TGCGCCAGCAGCTTAACACCCGAAAATTCACCCCTCCACTTT. Protein sequence: CASSLTPENSPLHF. Filled out from reference TRBV5-1 and TRBJ1-6, the complete variable domain reads KAGVTQTPRYLIKTRGQQVTLSCSPISGHRSVSWYQQTPGQGLQFLFEYFSETQRNKGNFPGRFSGRQFSNSRSEMNVSTLELGDSALYLCASSLTPENSPLHFGNGTRLTVT.

The chain is built from TRBV19 and TRBJ2-7; D possibly corresponds to TRBD2 (5 bases). This CDR3 contains 14 residues. V was cut by 3 bases and J by 0 bases, with 9 bases left in between. Germline CDR1 and CDR2: LNHDA and SQIVND (reference sequence). The CDR3 nucleotides read TGTGCCAGTAGTATTGGACTGAGCTCCTACGAGCAGTACTTC. Its translation is CASSIGLSSYEQYF.

This chain connects TRBV27 to TRBJ2-7, with D possibly being TRBD1 (6 bases). The CDR3 is 14 amino acids. CDR1 is MNHEY, CDR2 SMNVEV, per germline (reference sequence). The germline V and J ends were trimmed by 0 bases and 3 bases, with 9 bases remaining between them. The CDR3 is CASSLSQGSYEQYF. In DNA, the CDR3 is TGTGCCAGCAGTTTATCCCAGGGGAGCTACGAGCAGTACTTC.

The chain uses TRBV12-3 or TRBV12-4 and TRBJ1-2; no clear D gene. Trimming removed 3 bases from V and 4 bases from J, with 9 bases in between. The CDR3 consists of 13 residues. DNA for the CDR3: TGTGCCAGCAGTTTGAGGGTAGGCTATGGCTACACCTTC. Translated, it gives CASSLRVGYGYTF.

The rearrangement joins TRBV5-4 to TRBJ2-7; D uncertain. The CDR3 is made up of 13 amino acids. CDR1 SGHNT and CDR2 YYREEE come from the germline V gene (reference sequence). Trimming took 1 base from V and 5 from J, leaving 10 bases between them. The CDR3 loop is CASSLWASNEQYF. Here the CDR3 DNA reads TGTGCCAGCAGCTTGTGGGCTTCGAACGAGCAGTACTTC.

The chain combines TRBV30 with TRBJ2-5; D may be TRBD2 (5 bases). Germline V gene lookup returns CDR1 GTSNPN and CDR2 SVGIG (reference sequence). V was cut by 2 bases and J by 1 base, with 8 bases left in between. This CDR3 has 13 amino acids. CDR3 region: CAWSRGFQETQYF. The CDR3 bases are TGTGCCTGGAGTAGAGGGTTCCAAGAGACCCAGTACTTC.

The V gene is TRBV6-1, the J gene TRBJ2-5; tentatively, D is TRBD2 (6 bases). Germline lookup yields CDR1 MNHNS and CDR2 SASEGT. Trimming removed 3 bases from V and 1 base from J, with 6 bases in between. This CDR3 contains 13 residues. CDR3 nucleotide sequence: TGTGCCAGCAGTGAGGGACTCCAAGAGACCCAGTACTTC. As protein: CASSEGLQETQYF.

This chain's CDR3 is CASSILPNTEAFF. CDR3 DNA: TGTGCCAGTAGTATCCTCCCGAACACTGAAGCTTTCTTT. The chain has TRBV19 and TRBJ1-1; the D is unclear. The CDR3 length is 13 residues. Deletions cut 3 bases from V and 1 base from J, with 6 bases between. The germline V gene has CDR1 LNHDA and CDR2 SQIVND (reference sequence). The full variable domain, rest sourced from reference TRBV19 and TRBJ1-1, is DGGITQSPKYLFRKEGQNVTLSCEQNLNHDAMYWYRQDPGQGLRLIYYSQIVNDFQKGDIAEGYSVSREKKESFPLTVTSAQKNPTAFYLCASSILPNTEAFFGQGTRLTVV.

The J gene is TRBJ2-1, the V gene TRBV2, with TRBD2 as a possible D gene (6 bases). Germline CDR1 is SNHLY and CDR2 is FYNNEI. CDR3 size: 15 residues. The V end lost 5 bases, the J end lost 2 bases, and 13 bases lay between the germline ends. This chain's CDR3 is CASSTRLGTYNEQFF. In DNA form, the CDR3 reads TGTGCCAGCAGTACACGACTAGGGACCTACAATGAGCAGTTCTTC.

The table lists this clone with a few counts. The genes are TRBV7-9 and TRBJ2-5; TRBD1 aligns across 8 bases. Germline V CDR1 and CDR2: SEHNR, FQNEAQ (reference sequence). This CDR3 region has 16 residues. With V trimmed by 3 bases and J by 5 bases, 11 bases remained unmatched. The CDR3 here is CASSLAGQALVETQYF. The CDR3 region has the DNA TGTGCCAGCAGCTTGGCGGGACAGGCCCTGGTGGAGACCCAGTACTTC.

The rearrangement joins TRBV18 to TRBJ2-5, with 8 bases aligning to TRBD2. The CDR3 runs 16 residues. V trimming: 3 bases; J trimming: 3 bases; junction bases outside the gene matches: 9. Germline V gene data show CDR1 as KGHSH and CDR2 as LQKENI. The CDR3 region is CASSPQGAGVKETQYF. In DNA, the CDR3 is TGTGCCAGCTCACCCCAGGGAGCGGGGGTAAAAGAGACCCAGTACTTC.

The V call is TRBV5-1, the J call TRBJ1-2; the match to TRBD1 covers 7 bases. J lost 7 bases, V lost 0 bases, and 6 bases had no gene match. The CDR3 length is 14 residues. Germline values: CDR1 SGHRS, CDR2 YFSETQ. The CDR3 coding sequence is TGCGCCAGCAGCTTGGATGACAGGGCTTTTGGCTACACCTTC. Translated: CASSLDDRAFGYTF.

The CDR3 bases are TGTGCCACCAGTGATCCCGGACAGAATCAGCCCCAGCATTTT. Translating gives CATSDPGQNQPQHF. The V call is TRBV24-1, the J call TRBJ1-5; maybe TRBD1 (6 bases). Germline lookup yields CDR1 KGHDR and CDR2 SFDVKD. This CDR3 has 14 residues. The ends were cut back, 3 bases at V and 4 bases at J, with 9 bases in the middle.

This clone was observed once. The V call is TRBV14, the J call TRBJ1-2; D not certain. Trimming cost V 5 bases and J 4 bases, with 17 bases left between them. The CDR3 is 15 amino acids. The germline gives CDR1 SGHDN, CDR2 FVKESK. CDR3 loop: CASSEVGDPGYGYTF. The CDR3 DNA follows: TGTGCCAGCAGCGAGGTGGGAGATCCGGGCTATGGCTACACCTTC.

This clone has only a few counts. This chain links TRBV3-1 (or the pseudogene TRBV3-2) with TRBJ1-1, with D maybe TRBD1 (6 bases). CDR3 length: 13 residues. Trimming shortened V by 4 bases and J by 5 bases, and 11 bases separated the two germline ends. The germline V gene has CDR1 LGHDT and CDR2 YNNKEL (reference sequence). The CDR3 bases are TGTGCCAGCAGCCTCGCCCAGGGGACTGAAGCTTTCTTT. It is translated as CASSLAQGTEAFF.